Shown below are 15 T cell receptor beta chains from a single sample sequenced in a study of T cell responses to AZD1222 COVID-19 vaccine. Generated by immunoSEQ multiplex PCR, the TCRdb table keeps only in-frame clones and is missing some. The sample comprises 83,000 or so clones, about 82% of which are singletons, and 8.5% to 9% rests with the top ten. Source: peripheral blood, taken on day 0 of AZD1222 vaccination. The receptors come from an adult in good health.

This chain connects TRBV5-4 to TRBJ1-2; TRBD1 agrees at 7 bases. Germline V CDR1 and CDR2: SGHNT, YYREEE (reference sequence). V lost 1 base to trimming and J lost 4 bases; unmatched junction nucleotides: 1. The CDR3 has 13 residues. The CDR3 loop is CASSLPGGYGYTF. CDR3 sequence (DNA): TGTGCCAGCAGCTTGCCAGGGGGCTATGGCTACACCTTC.

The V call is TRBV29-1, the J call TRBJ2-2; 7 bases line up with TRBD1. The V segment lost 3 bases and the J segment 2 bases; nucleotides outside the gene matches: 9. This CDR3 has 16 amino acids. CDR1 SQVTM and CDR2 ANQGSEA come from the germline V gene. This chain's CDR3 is CSVDHPTGVNTGELFF. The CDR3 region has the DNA TGCAGCGTTGATCACCCTACAGGGGTTAACACCGGGGAGCTGTTTTTT.

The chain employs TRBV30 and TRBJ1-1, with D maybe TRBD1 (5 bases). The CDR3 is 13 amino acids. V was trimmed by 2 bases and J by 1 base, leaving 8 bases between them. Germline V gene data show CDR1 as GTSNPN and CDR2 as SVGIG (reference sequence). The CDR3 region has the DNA TGTGCCTGGAGTCCAGGGAGGAACACTGAAGCTTTCTTT. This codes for CAWSPGRNTEAFF.

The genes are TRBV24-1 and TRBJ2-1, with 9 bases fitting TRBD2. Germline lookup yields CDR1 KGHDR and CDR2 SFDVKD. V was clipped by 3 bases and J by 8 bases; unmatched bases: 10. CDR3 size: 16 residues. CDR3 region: CATSDAVAGARDEQFF. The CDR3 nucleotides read TGTGCCACCAGTGATGCGGTAGCGGGAGCTAGGGATGAGCAGTTCTTC.

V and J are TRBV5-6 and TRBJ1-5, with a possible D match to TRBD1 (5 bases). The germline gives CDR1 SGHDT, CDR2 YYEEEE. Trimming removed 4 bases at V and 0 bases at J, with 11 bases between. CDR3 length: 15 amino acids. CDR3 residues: CASSIHRTSNQPQHF. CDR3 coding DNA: TGTGCCAGCAGCATCCACAGGACTAGCAATCAGCCCCAGCATTTT.

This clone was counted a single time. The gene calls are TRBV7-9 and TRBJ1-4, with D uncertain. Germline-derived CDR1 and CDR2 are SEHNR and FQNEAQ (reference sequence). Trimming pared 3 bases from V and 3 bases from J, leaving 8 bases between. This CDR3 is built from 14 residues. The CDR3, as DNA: TGTGCCAGCAGCTTGGGCAGCCCTAATGAAAAACTGTTTTTT. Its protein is CASSLGSPNEKLFF.

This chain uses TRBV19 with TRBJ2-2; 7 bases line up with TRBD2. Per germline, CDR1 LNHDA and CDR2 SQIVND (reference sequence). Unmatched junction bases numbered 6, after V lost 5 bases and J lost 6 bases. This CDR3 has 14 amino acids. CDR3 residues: CASSGAGVAGELFF. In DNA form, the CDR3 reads TGTGCCAGTAGTGGGGCGGGAGTTGCCGGGGAGCTGTTTTTT. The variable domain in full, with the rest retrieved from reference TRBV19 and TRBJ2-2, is DGGITQSPKYLFRKEGQNVTLSCEQNLNHDAMYWYRQDPGQGLRLIYYSQIVNDFQKGDIAEGYSVSREKKESFPLTVTSAQKNPTAFYLCASSGAGVAGELFFGEGSRLTVL.

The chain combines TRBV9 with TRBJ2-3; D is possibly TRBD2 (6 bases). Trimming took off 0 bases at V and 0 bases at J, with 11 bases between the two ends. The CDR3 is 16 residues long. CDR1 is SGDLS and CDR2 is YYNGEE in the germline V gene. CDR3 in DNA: TGTGCCAGCAGCGTAGGGAGGGCCGCTAGCACAGATACGCAGTATTTT. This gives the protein CASSVGRAASTDTQYF.

The CDR3, as DNA: TGTGCCAGCAGCCGGACTAGCGGGGCCTACGAGCAGTACTTC. Protein product: CASSRTSGAYEQYF. The J gene is TRBJ2-7, the V gene TRBV5-4, with TRBD2 matching over 12 bases. V trimming: 4 bases; J trimming: 2 bases; junction bases outside the gene matches: 1. CDR1 and CDR2 (germline): SGHNT, YYREEE (reference sequence). There are 14 residues in the CDR3.

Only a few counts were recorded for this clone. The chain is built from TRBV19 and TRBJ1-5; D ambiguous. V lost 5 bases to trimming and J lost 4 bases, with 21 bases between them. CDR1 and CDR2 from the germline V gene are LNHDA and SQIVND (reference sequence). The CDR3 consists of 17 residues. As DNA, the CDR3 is TGTGCCAGTAGTTCCCGCCCAACGACTTTTGCAAATCAGCCCCAGCATTTT. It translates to CASSSRPTTFANQPQHF.

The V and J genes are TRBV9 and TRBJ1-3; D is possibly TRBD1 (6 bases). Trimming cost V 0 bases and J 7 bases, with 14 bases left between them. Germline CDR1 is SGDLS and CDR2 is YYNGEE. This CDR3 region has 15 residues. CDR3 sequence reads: CASSVAKEGGNTIYF. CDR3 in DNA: TGTGCCAGCAGCGTAGCCAAGGAGGGGGGGAACACCATATATTTT.

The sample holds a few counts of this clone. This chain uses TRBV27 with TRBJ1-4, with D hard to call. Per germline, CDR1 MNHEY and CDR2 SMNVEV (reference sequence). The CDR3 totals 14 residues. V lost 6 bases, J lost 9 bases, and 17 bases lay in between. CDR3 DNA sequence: TGTGCCAGCAGGCGGCCGGGTACCGGACAAAAACTGTTTTTT. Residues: CASRRPGTGQKLFF.

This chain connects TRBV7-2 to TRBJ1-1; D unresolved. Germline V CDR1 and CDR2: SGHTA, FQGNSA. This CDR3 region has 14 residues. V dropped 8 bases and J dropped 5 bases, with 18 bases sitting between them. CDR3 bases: TGTGCCAGCGGCCTACGGGTCGGAGAAACTGAAGCTTTCTTT. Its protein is CASGLRVGETEAFF. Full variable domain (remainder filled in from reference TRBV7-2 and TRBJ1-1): GAGVSQSPSNKVTEKGKDVELRCDPISGHTALYWYRQSLGQGLEFLIYFQGNSAPDKSGLPSDRFSAERTGGSVSTLTIQRTQQEDSAVYLCASGLRVGETEAFFGQGTRLTVV.

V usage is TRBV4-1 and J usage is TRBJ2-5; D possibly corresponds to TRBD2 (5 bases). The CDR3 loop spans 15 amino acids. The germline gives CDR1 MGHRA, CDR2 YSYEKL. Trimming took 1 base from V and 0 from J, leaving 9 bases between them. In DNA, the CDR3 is TGCGCCAGCAGCCAAGGGGCCGGGGACCAAGAGACCCAGTACTTC. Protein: CASSQGAGDQETQYF.

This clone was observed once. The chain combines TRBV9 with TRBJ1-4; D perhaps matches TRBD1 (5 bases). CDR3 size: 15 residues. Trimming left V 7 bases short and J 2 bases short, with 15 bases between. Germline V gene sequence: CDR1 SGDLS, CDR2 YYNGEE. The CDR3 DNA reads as TGTGCCAGCCGTCCGGGGGGGACCACTAATGAAAAACTGTTTTTT. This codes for CASRPGGTTNEKLFF.